This T cell receptor beta chain was recorded in a study of T cell repertoires in cytomegalovirus infection. TCRdb re-analysed the reads in MiXCR, keeping a single row per CDR3 protein. This sample has approximately 500,000 distinct CDR3 sequences, with about 10% found just once. The CDR3 is made up of 15 amino acids. After removal of 7 bases from V and 4 bases from J, the junction contained 9 bases not matched to a gene. Germline V gives CDR1 ENHRY, CDR2 SYGVKD. This clonotype turned up a few times. The chain carries TRBV10-3 and TRBJ2-1, with 8 bases lining up with TRBD1. Sequencing was done on a sample of PBMCs. The TCR was taken from a human donor in good health (CMV status not recorded). Some clones in this sample may be carry-over from other donors' samples. CDR3 coding DNA: TGTGCCATCAAAGTTGGACAGGGCGTATACAATGAGCAGTTCTTC. Protein: CAIKVGQGVYNEQFF.